This T cell receptor beta chain was obtained from a study of blood T cell repertoires in COVID-19. Study information: The United States, Italy and Spain provided the acute and convalescent COVID-19 samples.

Patients from Seattle were sampled longitudinally, starting during active infection. In the authors' methods: Reference gene primer amplification yielded estimated nucleated cell counts. The method was immunoSEQ multiplex PCR; TCRdb's version includes in-frame clones alone and lacks a portion of them. The DNA was the basis for D and trimming; V, J and clone size are from that table. The sample yields approximately 350,000 clones, more than 75% seen once. The CDR3 loop spans 16 amino acids. Trimming left V 1 base short and J 4 bases short, with 14 bases between. Germline V gene sequence: CDR1 SGHVS, CDR2 FQNEAQ.

The sequencing input was peripheral blood. The genes are TRBV7-8 and TRBJ2-1; D not certain. The receptor was isolated from a woman aged 45-65 years with COVID-19, enrolled during active disease. The CDR3 nucleotides are TGTGCCAGCAGCTTAGTCGACTCGCCTAGGTACAATGAGCAGTTCTTC. It codes for CASSLVDSPRYNEQFF.